The clone carrying this TCR beta chain appeared once. The junction departs from germline at one end; a sequencing error may be responsible. The data stem from a study of prognosis after radiotherapy for stage I lung cancer. The germline CDR1 and CDR2 sequences are MNHEY and SVGEGT. The CDR3 totals 14 residues. Genomic DNA was subjected to two-round multiplex PCR for amplification of TCR beta CDR3. Amplification in first-round PCR relied on primers specific to each TRBV and TRBJ gene. TCRdb reprocessed the multiplex PCR reads via MiXCR and lists one record per CDR3 protein. The data show 9,500 to 13,000 distinct CDR3 sequences, roughly 56% seen once.

This clonotype originated in a donor over 45 with non-small cell lung cancer. The sample here was PBMCs, taken before or after stereotactic body radiation therapy (not recorded which). The chain joins TRBV6-2 or TRBV6-3 to TRBJ1-5; tentative D call: TRBD1 (6 bases). This chain's CDR3 is CAGRGRGRNQSQHF. In nucleotides, the CDR3 is TGTGCCGGCAGGGGCAGGGGACGGAATCAGTCCCAGCATTTT.